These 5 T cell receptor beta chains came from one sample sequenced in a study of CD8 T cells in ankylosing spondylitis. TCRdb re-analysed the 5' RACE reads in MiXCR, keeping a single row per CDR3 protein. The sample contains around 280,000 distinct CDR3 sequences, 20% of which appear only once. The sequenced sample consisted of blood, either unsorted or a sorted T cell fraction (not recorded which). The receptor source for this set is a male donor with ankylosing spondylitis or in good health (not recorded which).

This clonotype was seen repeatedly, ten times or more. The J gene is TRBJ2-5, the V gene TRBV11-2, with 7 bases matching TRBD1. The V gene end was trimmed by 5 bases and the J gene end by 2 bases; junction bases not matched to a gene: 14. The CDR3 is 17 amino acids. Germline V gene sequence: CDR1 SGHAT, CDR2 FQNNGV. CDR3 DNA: TGTGCCAGCAGCACCCGGGACAGACAATTACTTCAAGAGACCCAGTACTTC. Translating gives CASSTRDRQLLQETQYF.

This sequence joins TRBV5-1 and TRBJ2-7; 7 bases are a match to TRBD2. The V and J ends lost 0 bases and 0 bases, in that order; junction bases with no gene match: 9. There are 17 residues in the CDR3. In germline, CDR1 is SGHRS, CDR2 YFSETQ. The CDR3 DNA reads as TGCGCCAGCAGCTTGGGAAATAGCGGGTATAGCTCCTACGAGCAGTACGTC. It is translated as CASSLGNSGYSSYEQYV.

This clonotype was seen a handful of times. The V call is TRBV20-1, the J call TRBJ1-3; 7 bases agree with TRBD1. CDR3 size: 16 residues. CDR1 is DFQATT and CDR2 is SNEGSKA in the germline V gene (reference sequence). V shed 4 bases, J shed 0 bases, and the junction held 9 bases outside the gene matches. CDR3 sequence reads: CSATDPGGDSGNTIYF. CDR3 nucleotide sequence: TGCAGTGCTACCGATCCAGGGGGTGACTCTGGAAACACCATATATTTT.

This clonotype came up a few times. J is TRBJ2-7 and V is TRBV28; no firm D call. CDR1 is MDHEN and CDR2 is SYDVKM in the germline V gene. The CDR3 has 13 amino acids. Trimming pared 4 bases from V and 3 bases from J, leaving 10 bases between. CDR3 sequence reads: CASSSGPHYEQYV. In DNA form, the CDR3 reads TGTGCCAGCAGTTCCGGGCCCCACTACGAGCAGTACGTC.

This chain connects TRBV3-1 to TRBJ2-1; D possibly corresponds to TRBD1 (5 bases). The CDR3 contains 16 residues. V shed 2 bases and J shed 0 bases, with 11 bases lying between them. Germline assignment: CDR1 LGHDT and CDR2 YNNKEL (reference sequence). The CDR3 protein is CASSQNARASYNEQFF. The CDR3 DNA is TGTGCCAGCAGCCAAAACGCCAGGGCCTCCTACAATGAGCAGTTCTTC.